These 8 T cell receptor beta chains were all obtained from the same sample, sequenced in a study of shared clonotypes between healthy human individuals. Sequencing used immunoSEQ multiplex PCR; TCRdb keeps in-frame clones, though not all of them. The data contain 450,000 to 500,000 clones, roughly four fifths of them singletons. The source material was PBMCs. These TCRs come from a woman between 40 and 50 years old in good health. Some clones in this sample may be carry-over from other donors' samples.

V and J are TRBV18 and TRBJ2-3; D gene uncertain. The CDR3 is made up of 15 amino acids. The V end was cut by 1 base, the J end by 0 bases, with 8 bases between. Germline CDR1 is KGHSH and CDR2 is LQKENI. Here the CDR3 DNA reads TGTGCCAGCTCACCACGGCAGGCCAGCACAGATACGCAGTATTTT. Its protein product is CASSPRQASTDTQYF.

The chain couples TRBV28 to TRBJ2-7; 7 nucleotides agree with TRBD1. This CDR3 has 12 amino acids. The ends lost 8 bases at V and 3 bases at J; junction bases unmatched: 4. Germline V gene sequence: CDR1 MDHEN, CDR2 SYDVKM. The CDR3: CASYRDSYEQYF. The CDR3 DNA is TGTGCCAGCTACCGGGACAGCTACGAGCAGTACTTC. Using reference TRBV28 and TRBJ2-7 for the parts outside the CDR3, the full variable domain is DVKVTQSSRYLVKRTGEKVFLECVQDMDHENMFWYRQDPGLGLRLIYFSYDVKMKEKGDIPEGYSVSREKKERFSLILESASTNQTSMYLCASYRDSYEQYFGPGTRLTVT.

The rearrangement links TRBV7-2 to TRBJ2-7; D is uncertain. The V and J ends lost 2 bases and 6 bases respectively, with 11 bases between them. Germline CDR1 reads SGHTA; CDR2 reads FQGNSA. This CDR3 comprises 13 residues. The CDR3 region has the DNA TGTGCCAGCAGCTTATCTATGGGTGGCGAGCAGTACTTC. Protein sequence: CASSLSMGGEQYF.

In DNA form, the CDR3 reads TGCGCCAGCAGCCAGCCGGGACAGAGAGACGAGCAGTACTTC. Translation: CASSQPGQRDEQYF. The V and J genes are TRBV4-1 and TRBJ2-7; 7 positions match TRBD1. The germline CDR1 and CDR2 sequences are MGHRA and YSYEKL. The V and J ends lost 3 bases and 5 bases, in that order; junction bases with no gene match: 7. CDR3 size: 14 residues.

This clone has a count of ten or more. The chain carries TRBV5-4 and TRBJ2-7, with 7 bases matching TRBD1. The germline gives CDR1 SGHNT, CDR2 YYREEE (reference sequence). The CDR3 extends over 13 amino acids. V shed 0 bases, J shed 5 bases, and the junction held 2 bases outside the gene matches. The CDR3 nucleotides read TGTGCCAGCAGCTTGGGACAGGGCAACGAGCAGTACTTC. Translated: CASSLGQGNEQYF.

Concerning this clone: Other nucleotide sequences from this sample produce the same CDR3. The rearrangement joins TRBV7-9 to TRBJ1-1; a possible D gene is TRBD1 (5 bases). This CDR3 has 13 residues. Germline-derived CDR1 and CDR2 are SEHNR and FQNEAQ (reference sequence). The V end lost 2 bases, the J end lost 5 bases, and 9 bases lay between the germline ends. Written as DNA, the CDR3 is TGTGCCAGCAGCTTACAGGGTTGGACTGAAGCTTTCTTT. It codes for CASSLQGWTEAFF.

This clone was detected only a few times. The chain recombines TRBV4-2 with TRBJ1-2; D might be TRBD1 (6 bases). V shed 4 bases and J shed 8 bases, with 20 bases lying between them. The V gene's germline CDR1 is LGHNA and CDR2 YNFKEQ. This CDR3 is 15 amino acids long. In nucleotides, the CDR3 is TGTGCCAGCAGCCCCGGGGGCAAAGAGGCATACGGCTACACCTTC. Translating it yields CASSPGGKEAYGYTF.

With regard to this clone: The identical CDR3 is also encoded by other nucleotide sequences in the sample. V usage is TRBV5-1 and J usage is TRBJ2-5, with TRBD1 identical over 7 bases. CDR1 and CDR2 (germline): SGHRS, YFSETQ. This CDR3 region has 15 residues. V lost 0 bases to trimming and J lost 3 bases; unmatched junction nucleotides: 5. The CDR3 coding sequence is TGCGCCAGCAGCTTGGTTGGAACAGGGGAAGAGACCCAGTACTTC. Residues: CASSLVGTGEETQYF.